Shown below are 21 T cell receptor delta chains from a single sample sequenced in a study of γδ T cells in repeated Plasmodium falciparum infection. TCRdb fed the multiplex PCR reads to CATT. The repertoire includes over 90,000 delta-chain clones, over 0.9% of them detected once, and around 9.6% sits in the top ten. Gammadelta T cells were flow-sorted from PBMC into Vgamma9/Vdelta2+ and Vdelta2-negative populations for bulk analysis. Sequenced: gamma-delta T cells from blood. Source of these receptors: a pool of human donors (malaria-infected and uninfected, not separated).

In the case of this clone: The translation of this DNA and the TCRdb protein of a much larger clone differ at residue 16, probably owing to a read error; the protein shown here is translated from the DNA. No call exists for the J gene, whereas the V gene is TRDV2; the D call of TRDD3 is as the table states it, not checked on the DNA. The CDR3 is made up of 18 amino acids. Germline V gene lookup returns CDR1 GEAIGNYY and CDR2 EKD. This CDR3 is CACDTVSSGAPNTDKPIF. Here the CDR3 DNA reads TGTGCCTGTGACACCGTCTCCTCTGGGGCCCCCAACACCGATAAACCCATCTTT.

With respect to this clone: TCRdb records a much larger clone's protein for this DNA, with a difference at residue 14 that likely arises from a read error; the protein given is the translation of the DNA. This chain uses TRDV2 with TRDJ1; the match to TRDD3 covers 8 bases. Matching the DNA to germline supplied the J gene, which TCRdb does not give. V shed 0 bases, J shed 3 bases, and the junction held 17 bases outside the gene matches. Germline V gives CDR1 GEAIGNYY, CDR2 EKD. There are 19 residues in the CDR3. CDR3 nucleotide sequence: TGTGCCTGTGACACCGACTACTGGGGGGCCGGGCCTTACGCCGATAAACTCATCTTT. Its protein is CACDTDYWGAGPYADKLIF.

Remarks on this clone: Translating this DNA gives a protein that differs at residue 9 from the TCRdb one, which belongs to a much larger clone; a read error is likely, and the protein shown is this translation. The rearrangement links TRDV2 to TRDJ1, with D maybe TRDD3 (5 bases). The J gene is not listed in TCRdb, so it was assigned here from a DNA match to germline. V shed 0 bases and J shed 3 bases, with 16 bases lying between them. CDR1 is GEAIGNYY, CDR2 EKD, per germline. This CDR3 has 16 residues. Written as DNA, the CDR3 is TGTGCCTGTGACACCAACCTAGGGCATACGGCCGATAAACTCATCTTT. It specifies CACDTNLGHTADKLIF.

This clone appeared many times. Other DNA sequences in this sample translate to the same CDR3. The J gene is TRDJ1, the V gene TRDV1, with D unclear. The CDR3 spans 23 residues. Germline V gene lookup returns CDR1 TSWWSYY and CDR2 QGS. Trimming pared 0 bases from V and 5 bases from J, leaving 37 bases between. In DNA, the CDR3 is TGTGCTCTTGGGGAACTCATACTCGCGGGGTTAGTTCGTGGCGCCGTTCCCACTGATAAACTCATCTTT. This codes for CALGELILAGLVRGAVPTDKLIF.

Concerning this clone: TCRdb assigns this DNA the protein of a much larger clone, which departs from its translation at residue 23; this likely reflects a read error, and the protein shown comes from translating the DNA. The chain recombines TRDV1 with TRDJ1; 13 bases map to TRDD3. Here the J gene came from matching the DNA to germline, since TCRdb omits it. Germline values: CDR1 TSWWSYY, CDR2 QGS. The CDR3 contains 26 residues. The CDR3 is CALGELEFLRSLHWGIRTQHTDRLIF. In DNA form, the CDR3 reads TGTGCTCTTGGGGAACTAGAATTCCTACGTTCGCTTCACTGGGGGATACGCACCCAGCACACCGATAGACTCATCTTT.

Regarding this clone: The protein in TCRdb stems from a much larger clone and differs at residue 5 from this DNA's translation, likely a read error; here the protein is translated from the DNA. The CDR3 bases are TGTGCTCTTGGGGGACCTGCCTTCCTACGTAGTTGGGGAACGATGGGGTCCTGGGACACCCGACAGATGTTTTTC. Translating gives CALGGPAFLRSWGTMGSWDTRQMFF. The rearrangement joins TRDV1 to TRDJ3, with TRDD2 matching 9 bases. The J gene, not given by TCRdb, was assigned here from a germline match of the nucleotide sequence. The CDR3 runs 25 residues. Trimming took 4 bases from V and 1 from J; bases not matched to a gene: 26. CDR1 and CDR2 (germline): TSWWSYY, QGS.

This clone was counted many times. A far larger clone is off by one base, so a read error is likely. V is TRDV1 and J is TRDJ1; 10 bases are shared with TRDD3. V gave up 2 bases and J gave up 0 bases; unmatched junction bases: 27. The germline gives CDR1 TSWWSYY, CDR2 QGS. The length of the CDR3 is 24 residues. CDR3 sequence reads: CALGEFRPRYYWGMGDWYTDKLIF. The CDR3 DNA follows: TGTGCTCTTGGGGAATTTAGACCCCGCTATTACTGGGGGATGGGAGATTGGTACACCGATAAACTCATCTTT.

This clone turned up a few times. The protein recorded in TCRdb matches a much larger clone and deviates from this DNA's translation at residue 19, suggesting a read error; the protein here is obtained by translating the DNA. The rearrangement joins TRDV2 to TRDJ1, with 11 bases aligning to TRDD3. Germline V gene data show CDR1 as GEAIGNYY and CDR2 as EKD. Trimming took 7 bases from V and 0 from J; bases not matched to a gene: 42. The CDR3 runs 27 residues. CDR3 residues: CACRKRVQPDSLSGGYPRRPNTDKLIF. The CDR3 nucleotides are TGTGCCTGCAGAAAGAGGGTTCAGCCGGACTCTCTTTCTGGGGGATACCCGAGACGCCCTAACACCGATAAACTCATCTTT.

This clone has just a few counts. TCRdb's protein for this DNA is that of a much larger clone and differs from the translation at residue 3, likely a read error; the protein shown is the DNA translation. This chain connects TRDV2 to TRDJ1, with TRDD3 matching 12 bases. The J gene comes from matching the DNA to germline here; TCRdb lacks it. There are 18 residues in the CDR3. CDR1 GEAIGNYY and CDR2 EKD come from the germline V gene. CDR3 region: CAYDPLLGDTPYTDKLIF. The CDR3 DNA reads TGTGCCTATGACCCATTACTGGGGGATACCCCGTACACCGATAAACTCATCTTT.

This clone was seen a handful of times. TCRdb lists the protein of a much larger clone for this DNA, which differs at residue 10, so this is likely a read error; the protein given here is translated from the DNA itself. The genes are TRDV2 and TRDJ1; no reliable D call. Trimming shortened V by 0 bases and J by 7 bases, and 14 bases separated the two germline ends. The germline CDR1 and CDR2 sequences are GEAIGNYY and EKD. CDR3 length: 14 residues. CDR3 sequence: CACDTAGLSGKLIF. The CDR3 bases are TGTGCCTGTGACACCGCTGGCTTGAGCGGTAAACTCATCTTT.

As regards this clone: This probably arose from a read error, given a far larger clone one base away. The sample holds other DNA sequences that translate to the same CDR3. The V gene is TRDV1, the J gene TRDJ1; D unclear. Trimming took 4 bases from V and 1 from J, leaving 25 bases between them. Per the germline V gene, CDR1 is TSWWSYY and CDR2 is QGS. The length of the CDR3 is 19 residues. In DNA form, the CDR3 reads TGTGCTCTTGGGGCGCCTTACGATCCGACTCTTAAATCCACCGATAAACTCATCTTT. Translated, it gives CALGAPYDPTLKSTDKLIF.

As concerns this clone: The protein TCRdb lists belongs to a much larger clone and differs from this DNA's translation at residue 15, which points to a read error; the protein shown is made from the DNA. The chain has TRDV2 and TRDJ1, with 9 bases identical to TRDD3. V shed 0 bases and J 0 bases; nucleotides not matched to a gene: 22. CDR3 length: 22 amino acids. In germline, CDR1 is GEAIGNYY, CDR2 EKD. The CDR3 here is CACDTGGPDTGGRASYTDKLIF. The CDR3 DNA is TGTGCCTGTGACACCGGAGGCCCGGATACTGGGGGACGCGCATCGTACACCGATAAACTCATCTTT.

This clone was counted at least ten times. An end of the junction does not agree with germline; a read error may underlie this. The same CDR3 also results from other DNA sequences found in this sample. V and J are TRDV2 and TRDJ1; TRDD2 might be the D (5 bases). The CDR3 covers 16 residues. Germline V gene data show CDR1 as GEAIGNYY and CDR2 as EKD. The CDR3 is CACDSILSPYTDKLIF. The CDR3, as DNA: TGCGCCTGTGACTCAATCCTATCCCCGTACACCGATAAACTCATCTTT.

As to this clone: TCRdb's protein for this DNA is that of a much larger clone and differs from the translation at residue 7, likely a read error; the protein shown is the DNA translation. The rearrangement uses TRDV2 and TRDJ1; TRDD3 is a possible D gene (5 bases). CDR1 is GEAIGNYY and CDR2 is EKD in the germline V gene. V was pared by 5 bases and J by 0 bases, with 12 bases between. The CDR3 covers 14 residues. The CDR3 sequence: CACALWEYTDKLIF. Here the CDR3 DNA reads TGTGCCTGTGCTCTCTGGGAGTACACCGATAAACTCATCTTT.

A few counts support this clone. A far larger clone is a single base away, which makes a read error likely. The same CDR3 can be traced to other DNA sequences in this sample. The V call is TRDV2, the J call TRDJ1, with 9 bases that match TRDD3. In the absence of a J gene in TCRdb, the DNA was matched to germline to assign it here. Germline CDR1 GEAIGNYY, CDR2 EKD. The ends lost 5 bases at V and 0 bases at J; junction bases unmatched: 9. The CDR3 totals 16 residues. In DNA, the CDR3 is TGTGCCTGTGTCAGCACTGGGGGAGCGTACACCGATAAACTCATCTTT. Translating gives CACVSTGGAYTDKLIF.

This clone was found a few times. TCRdb's protein for this DNA is that of a much larger clone and differs from the translation at residue 5, likely a read error; the protein shown is the DNA translation. The chain uses TRDV1 and TRDJ1; D is undetermined. Per the germline V gene, CDR1 is TSWWSYY and CDR2 is QGS. The CDR3 is 13 amino acids. V shed 9 bases and J shed 0 bases, with 11 bases lying between them. The CDR3 is CALFVLNTDKLIF. The CDR3, as DNA: TGTGCTCTATTCGTATTGAACACCGATAAACTCATCTTT.

This clone was detected a few times. This is likely an artifact of a read error, given a far larger clone one base away. Distinct nucleotide sequences in the sample also encode this CDR3. This chain joins TRDV2 and TRDJ1, with D perhaps given as TRDD1 or TRDD3 (5 bases each). The CDR3 totals 19 residues. The germline gives CDR1 GEAIGNYY, CDR2 EKD. The CDR3 sequence: CACDIRRTPVKWGTDKLIF. CDR3 bases: TGTGCCTGTGACATTCGGAGGACTCCCGTGAAATGGGGCACCGATAAGCTCATCTTT.

In its sample, this clone was seen a few times. Only one base separates this from a far larger clonotype, so it likely reflects a read error. Other DNA sequences from this sample encode an identical CDR3 as well. This chain links TRDV1 with TRDJ1, with 8 bases identical to TRDD3. TCRdb leaves out the J gene; it was filled in here by matching the DNA to germline. Germline V CDR1 and CDR2: TSWWSYY, QGS. V shed 0 bases and J 2 bases; nucleotides not matched to a gene: 5. CDR3 length: 16 amino acids. The CDR3 is CALGELRDTGTDKLIF. The CDR3 bases are TGTGCTCTTGGGGAACTGAGGGATACGGGGACCGATAAACTCATCTTT.

A few counts support this clone. A far larger clone is one base from this, pointing to a likely read error. Other DNA sequences from this sample encode an identical CDR3 as well. The V gene is TRDV1, but the J gene lacks a call; whether TRDD3, the table's D call, matches the DNA was not checked. CDR1 TSWWSYY and CDR2 QGS come from the germline V gene. The CDR3 runs to 18 residues. CDR3 loop: CALGEMVLPRPYTDKLIF. CDR3 DNA sequence: TGTGCTCTTGGGGAAATGGTGCTTCCCCGACCATATACCGATAAGCTCATCTTT.

This clone has a handful of counts. Given a far larger clone just one base away, this is likely a sequencing read error. Other DNA sequences in the sample encode the same CDR3. The CDR3 loop reads CACDTVGGYADKLIF. The CDR3 coding sequence is TGTGCCTGTGACACCGTTGGGGGGTACGCCGATAAACTCATCTTT. The rearrangement uses TRDV2 and TRDJ1, with D possibly being TRDD3 (6 bases). The J gene, missing from TCRdb, was assigned here through DNA to germline matching. CDR3 length: 15 residues. V lost 0 bases to trimming and J lost 3 bases, with 13 bases between them. The germline V gene encodes CDR1 GEAIGNYY and CDR2 EKD.

The sample holds a few counts of this clone. It is likely a read error: a sequence one base away is far more abundant. This same CDR3 is encoded by further DNA sequences in the sample. This sequence joins TRDV2 and TRDJ1; D possibly corresponds to TRDD3 (6 bases). TCRdb gives no J gene; it was assigned here by matching the DNA to germline. V lost 1 base to trimming and J lost 8 bases, with 19 bases between them. CDR3 size: 15 residues. Looked up from germline, CDR1 is GEAIGNYY and CDR2 is EKD. The CDR3 loop reads CACDTVGGLGDKLIF. CDR3 nucleotides: TGTGCCTGTGACACGGTGGGGGGACTCGGCGACAAACTCATCTTT.